This T cell receptor beta chain came from a study of blood T cells in healthy people across ages. Regarding the study as a whole: CMV status of donors was unknown, possibly confounding expanded clonotype changes.

Germline V lookup: CDR1 MNHNS, CDR2 SASEGT. The J segment lost 6 bases and the V segment lost 7 bases, leaving 10 bases of the junction unmatched. This CDR3 contains 15 residues. Details on this clonotype: Its antigen remains unknown.

Through a sample-barcoded 5' primer and a J-beta primer mix, a second PCR was run for roughly 7 to 12 cycles. MiXCR, run by TCRdb on the 5' RACE reads, gives a single entry per CDR3 protein. The profile covers hundreds of thousands of distinct CDR3 sequences, with roughly 20% appearing a single time and roughly 3.9% taken by the ten largest. The chain joins TRBV6-1 to TRBJ2-1, with 9 bases aligning to TRBD1. The specimen sequenced was blood. This sequence was found in a man between 65 and 85 years old in good health. The CDR3 DNA is TGTGCCAGCACTAAGACAGGGGGGATCAGCAATGAGCAGTTCTTC. This gives the protein CASTKTGGISNEQFF.